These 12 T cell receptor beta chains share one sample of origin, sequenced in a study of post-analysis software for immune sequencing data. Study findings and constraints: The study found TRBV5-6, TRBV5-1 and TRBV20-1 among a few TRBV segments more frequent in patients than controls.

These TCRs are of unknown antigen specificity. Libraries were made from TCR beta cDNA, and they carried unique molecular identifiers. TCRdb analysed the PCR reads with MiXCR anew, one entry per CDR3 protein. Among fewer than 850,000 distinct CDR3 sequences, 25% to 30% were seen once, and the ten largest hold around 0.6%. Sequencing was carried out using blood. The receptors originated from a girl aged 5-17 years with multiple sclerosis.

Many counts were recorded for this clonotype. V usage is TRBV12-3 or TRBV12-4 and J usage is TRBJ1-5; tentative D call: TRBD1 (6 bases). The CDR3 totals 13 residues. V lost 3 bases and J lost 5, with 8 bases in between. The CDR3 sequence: CASSFRGYQPQHF. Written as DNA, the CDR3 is TGTGCCAGCAGTTTCAGGGGCTATCAGCCCCAGCATTTT.

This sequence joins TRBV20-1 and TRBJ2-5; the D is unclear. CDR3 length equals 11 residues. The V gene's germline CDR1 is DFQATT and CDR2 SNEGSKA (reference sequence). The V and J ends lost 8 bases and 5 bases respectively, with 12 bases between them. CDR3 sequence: CSLGRSETQYF. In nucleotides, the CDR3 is TGCAGTTTAGGACGGTCGGAGACCCAGTACTTC.

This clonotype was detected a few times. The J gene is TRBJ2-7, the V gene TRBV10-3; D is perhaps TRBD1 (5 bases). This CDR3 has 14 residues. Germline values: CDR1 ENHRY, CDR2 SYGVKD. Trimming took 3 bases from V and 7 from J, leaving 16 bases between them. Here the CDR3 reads CAISDPLIGDEQYF. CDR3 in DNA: TGTGCCATCAGTGATCCTCTTATAGGGGATGAGCAGTACTTC.

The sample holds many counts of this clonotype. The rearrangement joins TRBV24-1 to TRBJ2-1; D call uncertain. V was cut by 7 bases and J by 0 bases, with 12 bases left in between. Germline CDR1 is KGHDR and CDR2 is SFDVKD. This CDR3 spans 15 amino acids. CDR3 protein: CATRAKGSSYNEQFF. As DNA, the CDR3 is TGTGCCACCAGGGCGAAAGGAAGCTCCTACAATGAGCAGTTCTTC.

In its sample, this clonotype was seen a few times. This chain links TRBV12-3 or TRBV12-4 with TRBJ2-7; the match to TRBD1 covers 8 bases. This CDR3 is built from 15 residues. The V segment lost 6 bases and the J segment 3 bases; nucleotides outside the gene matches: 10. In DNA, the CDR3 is TGTGCCAGCAGCGAGACAGGGGAAGGGGTCTACGAGCAGTACTTC. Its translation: CASSETGEGVYEQYF.

The CDR3 spells CASSEPGETDSPLHF. For the CDR3, the DNA is TGTGCCAGCAGTGAACCCGGAGAGACGGATTCACCCCTCCACTTT. V and J are TRBV2 and TRBJ1-6, with D unclear. The CDR3 extends over 15 amino acids. Trimming cost V 2 bases and J 8 bases, with 13 bases left between them. CDR1 SNHLY and CDR2 FYNNEI come from the germline V gene.

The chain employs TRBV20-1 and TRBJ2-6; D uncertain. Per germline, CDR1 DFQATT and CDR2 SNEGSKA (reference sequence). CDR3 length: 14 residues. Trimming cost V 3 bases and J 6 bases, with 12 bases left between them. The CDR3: CSASPVKKANVLTF. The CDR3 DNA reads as TGCAGTGCTAGTCCAGTAAAGAAGGCCAACGTCCTGACTTTC.

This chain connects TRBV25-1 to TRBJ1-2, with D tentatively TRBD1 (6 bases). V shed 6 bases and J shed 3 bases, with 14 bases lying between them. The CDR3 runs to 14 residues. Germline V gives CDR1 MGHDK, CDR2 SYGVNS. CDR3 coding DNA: TGTGCCAGCAGCTCTTTGGGACACCACTATGGCTACACCTTC. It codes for CASSSLGHHYGYTF.

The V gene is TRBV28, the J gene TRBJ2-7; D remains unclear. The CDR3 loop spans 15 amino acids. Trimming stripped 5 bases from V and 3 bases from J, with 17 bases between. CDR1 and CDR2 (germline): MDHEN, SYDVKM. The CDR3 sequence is CASSPFAGSDYEQYF. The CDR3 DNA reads TGTGCCAGCAGTCCATTCGCCGGGTCGGACTACGAGCAGTACTTC.

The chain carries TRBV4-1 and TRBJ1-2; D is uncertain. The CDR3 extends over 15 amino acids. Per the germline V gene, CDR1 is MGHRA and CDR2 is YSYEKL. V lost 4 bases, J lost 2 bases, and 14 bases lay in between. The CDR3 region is CASSLGGVGNYGYTF. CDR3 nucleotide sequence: TGCGCCAGCAGCCTCGGCGGGGTGGGAAACTATGGCTACACCTTC.

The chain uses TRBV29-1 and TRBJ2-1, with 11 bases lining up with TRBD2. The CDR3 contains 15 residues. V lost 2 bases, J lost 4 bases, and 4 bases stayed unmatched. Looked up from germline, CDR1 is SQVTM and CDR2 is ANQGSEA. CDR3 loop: CSVESLAGGYNEQFF. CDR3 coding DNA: TGCAGCGTTGAAAGTCTAGCGGGAGGTTACAATGAGCAGTTCTTC.

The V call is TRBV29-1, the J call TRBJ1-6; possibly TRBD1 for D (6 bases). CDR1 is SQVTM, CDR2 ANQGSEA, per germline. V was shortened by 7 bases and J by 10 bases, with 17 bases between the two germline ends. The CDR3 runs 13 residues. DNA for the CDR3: TGCAGCGCTAAACGGGGGCTGGACTCACCCCTCCACTTT. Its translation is CSAKRGLDSPLHF.